The entry below gives a single TCR beta chain sequence along with its context. The V gene's germline CDR1 is MNHEY and CDR2 SVGAGI. Trimming took off 8 bases at V and 0 bases at J, with 10 bases between the two ends. This CDR3 spans 13 amino acids. Authors' methods: Using reference gene primer amplification, nucleated cell counts were estimated. Measured with immunoSEQ multiplex PCR; TCRdb has only the in-frame clones, and not every one. The D gene and trimming were derived from the DNA, and the V and J assignments and clone size from that table. Of approximately 280,000 clones listed, approximately 90% were seen once; the top ten hold 4.6%. The data belong to a study of blood T cell repertoires in COVID-19.

The origin of this receptor is a man aged 40-50 years with acute or convalescent COVID-19. The sample consisted of peripheral blood. This chain connects TRBV6-5 to TRBJ1-2, with no clear D. The CDR3: CASDPRANYGYTF. CDR3 coding DNA: TGTGCCAGCGACCCGAGGGCTAACTATGGCTACACCTTC.